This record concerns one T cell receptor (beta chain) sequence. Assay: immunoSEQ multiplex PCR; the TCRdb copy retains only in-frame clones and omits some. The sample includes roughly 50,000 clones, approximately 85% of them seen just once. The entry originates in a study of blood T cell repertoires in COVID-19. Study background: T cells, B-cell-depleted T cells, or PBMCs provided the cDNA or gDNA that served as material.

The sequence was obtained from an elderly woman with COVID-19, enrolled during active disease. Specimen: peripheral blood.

The CDR3 reads CASSLTSETQYF. The CDR3 DNA sequence: TGTGCCAGCAGCCTCACTTCAGAGACCCAGTACTTC. The chain combines TRBV11-2 with TRBJ2-5; no firm D call. Germline lookup yields CDR1 SGHAT and CDR2 FQNNGV. The CDR3 is 12 residues long. V was pared by 5 bases and J by 4 bases, with 8 bases between.